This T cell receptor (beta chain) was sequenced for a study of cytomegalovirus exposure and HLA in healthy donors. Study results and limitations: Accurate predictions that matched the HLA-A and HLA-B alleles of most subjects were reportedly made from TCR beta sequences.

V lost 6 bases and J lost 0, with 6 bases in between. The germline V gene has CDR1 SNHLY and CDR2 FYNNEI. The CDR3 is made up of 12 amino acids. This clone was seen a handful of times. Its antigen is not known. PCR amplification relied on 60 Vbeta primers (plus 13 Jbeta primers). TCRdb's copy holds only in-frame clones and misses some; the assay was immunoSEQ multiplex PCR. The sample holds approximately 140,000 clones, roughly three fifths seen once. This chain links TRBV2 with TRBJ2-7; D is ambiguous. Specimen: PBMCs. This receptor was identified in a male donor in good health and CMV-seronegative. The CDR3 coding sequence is TGTGCCAGCAGCGAGAGCTCCTACGAGCAGTACTTC. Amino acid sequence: CASSESSYEQYF.